The 15 T cell receptor beta chains below were found in one sample sequenced in a study of control samples from healthy donors and cancer patients. Only in-frame clones appear in the TCRdb table, and some are missing; sequencing was by immunoSEQ multiplex PCR. Of about 140,000 clones in the sample, 80% to 95% were seen once. The sequencing sample was made of blood. Receptors originate from a man aged 25 to 45 in good health.

The genes are TRBV3-1 (or the pseudogene TRBV3-2) and TRBJ1-3, with a possible D match to TRBD1 (5 bases). CDR1 LGHDT and CDR2 YNNKEL come from the germline V gene (reference sequence). The CDR3 extends over 15 amino acids. V was shortened by 1 base and J by 3 bases, with 10 bases between the two germline ends. The CDR3 region has the DNA TGTGCCAGCAGCCAAGCAGGGCGGTATGGAAACACCATATATTTT. It encodes CASSQAGRYGNTIYF.

The DNA for the CDR3 is TGTGCCAGCAGCTCGGACGGAGCCCAGGCTTTCTTT. It codes for CASSSDGAQAFF. The chain recombines TRBV7-8 with TRBJ1-1; D is unclear. This CDR3 has 12 amino acids. Germline CDR1 and CDR2: SGHVS and FQNEAQ. V was cut by 4 bases and J by 11 bases, with 14 bases left in between.

The CDR3 sequence: CASSPQRSSYNEQFF. The CDR3 nucleotides read TGTGCCAGCAGCCCGCAGCGGAGCTCCTACAATGAGCAGTTCTTC. The chain carries TRBV7-3 and TRBJ2-1; D may be TRBD2 (5 bases). The CDR3 runs to 15 residues. Germline assignment: CDR1 SGHTA and CDR2 FQGTGA. Between the trimmed V and J ends, which lost 5 bases and 0 bases, there was a span of 11 bases.

The rearrangement joins TRBV12-3 or TRBV12-4 to TRBJ1-1; D not certain. Trimming stripped 3 bases from V and 1 base from J, with 6 bases between. The CDR3 totals 13 residues. The CDR3 loop reads CASSLARNTEAFF. CDR3 nucleotides: TGTGCCAGCAGTTTGGCCAGGAACACTGAAGCTTTCTTT.

This clone was detected only once. The chain uses TRBV2 and TRBJ1-2, with D possibly being TRBD1 (6 bases). Germline V CDR1 and CDR2: SNHLY, FYNNEI. This CDR3 is 18 amino acids long. The V and J ends lost 2 bases and 0 bases respectively, with 19 bases between them. CDR3 in amino acids: CASSESGTIGPANYGYTF. The CDR3 region has the DNA TGTGCCAGCAGTGAATCGGGGACAATAGGGCCAGCTAACTATGGCTACACCTTC. Based on the CDR3 plus reference TRBV2 and TRBJ1-2, the full variable domain is EPEVTQTPSHQVTQMGQEVILRCVPISNHLYFYWYRQILGQKVEFLVSFYNNEISEKSEIFDDQFSVERPDGSNFTLKIRSTKLEDSAMYFCASSESGTIGPANYGYTFGSGTRLTVV.

The CDR3 DNA follows: TGCGCCAGCAGTGAGCTTATAGCGGCTAGCACAGATACGCAGTATTTT. Protein product: CASSELIAASTDTQYF. This chain joins TRBV10-2 and TRBJ2-3, with D possibly matching TRBD2 (6 bases). Trimming stripped 2 bases from V and 0 bases from J, with 12 bases between. This CDR3 has 16 residues. The germline gives CDR1 WSHSY, CDR2 SAAADI.

The DNA of the CDR3 is TGTGCCAGCAGGAGTGACGGGAGGGCCTCCGGGGAGCTGTTTTTT. It translates to CASRSDGRASGELFF. The chain combines TRBV5-6 with TRBJ2-2; 8 bases align to TRBD2. The germline gives CDR1 SGHDT, CDR2 YYEEEE. With V trimmed by 5 bases and J by 6 bases, 9 bases remained unmatched. The CDR3 covers 15 residues.

The V call is TRBV3-1 (or the pseudogene TRBV3-2), the J call TRBJ2-1; 13 bases match TRBD2. Trimming at V came to 4 bases and at J to 3 bases, leaving 3 bases not matched to a gene. Germline values: CDR1 LGHDT, CDR2 YNNKEL (reference sequence). The CDR3 sequence is 16 residues long. CDR3 protein: CASSPRTSGSYNEQFF. The CDR3 nucleotides read TGTGCCAGCAGCCCCCGGACTAGCGGGAGCTACAATGAGCAGTTCTTC.

This chain links TRBV7-2 with TRBJ2-7, with 7 bases matching TRBD1. The CDR3 length is 15 residues. Germline loops: CDR1 SGHTA, CDR2 FQGNSA. Trimming at V came to 2 bases and at J to 2 bases, leaving 6 bases not matched to a gene. This CDR3 is CASSLSGTVPYEQYF. For the CDR3, the DNA is TGTGCCAGCAGCTTATCCGGGACAGTACCCTACGAGCAGTACTTC.

V and J are TRBV11-2 and TRBJ2-5; D is uncertain. CDR3 length: 13 amino acids. Germline CDR1 reads SGHAT; CDR2 reads FQNNGV. V lost 5 bases to trimming and J lost 5 bases, with 12 bases between them. The CDR3 protein is CASSPGSLETQYF. For the CDR3, the DNA is TGTGCCAGCAGCCCTGGTTCCTTGGAGACCCAGTACTTC.

This rearrangement joins TRBV5-1 to TRBJ2-2; a weak D match, TRBD2 (5 bases). CDR3 size: 15 residues. The ends were cut back, 2 bases at V and 7 bases at J, with 15 bases in the middle. The V gene's germline CDR1 is SGHRS and CDR2 YFSETQ. CDR3: CASSFSSGIGGELFF. Written as DNA, the CDR3 is TGCGCCAGCAGCTTTTCATCCGGGATCGGCGGGGAGCTGTTTTTT.

The rearrangement uses TRBV15 and TRBJ1-5; 12 bases map to TRBD1. With 0 bases clipped from V and 6 bases from J, the junction kept 3 bases outside the gene matches. Germline CDR1 LNHNV, CDR2 YYDKDF (reference sequence). The CDR3 has 16 residues. The DNA for the CDR3 is TGTGCCACCAGCAGAGATCAGGGACAGGGGGCTCAGCCCCAGCATTTT. It specifies CATSRDQGQGAQPQHF.

The chain has TRBV7-9 and TRBJ1-1; 9 positions match TRBD1. Germline V gene data show CDR1 as SEHNR and CDR2 as FQNEAQ (reference sequence). After removal of 6 bases from V and 3 bases from J, the junction contained 11 bases not matched to a gene. The CDR3 totals 16 residues. The CDR3 DNA reads as TGTGCCAGCAGACTTAAGACAGGGGGGAGGGACACTGAAGCTTTCTTT. Protein product: CASRLKTGGRDTEAFF. Together with reference TRBV7-9 and TRBJ1-1, the CDR3 gives the full variable domain: DTGVSQNPRHKITKRGQNVTFRCDPISEHNRLYWYRQTLGQGPEFLTYFQNEAQLEKSRLLSDRFSAERPKGSFSTLEIQRTEQGDSAMYLCASRLKTGGRDTEAFFGQGTRLTVV.

The chain recombines TRBV2 with TRBJ2-5; TRBD2 aligns across 7 bases. CDR3 length: 12 amino acids. V lost 5 bases and J lost 6; bases outside the gene matches: 3. The germline V gene has CDR1 SNHLY and CDR2 FYNNEI. The CDR3: CASSWEGQTQYF. The DNA for the CDR3 is TGTGCCAGCAGTTGGGAGGGGCAGACCCAGTACTTC.

V usage is TRBV19 and J usage is TRBJ2-5; the D is unclear. Trimming took off 7 bases at V and 5 bases at J, with 29 bases between the two ends. This CDR3 has 18 residues. Germline V gives CDR1 LNHDA, CDR2 SQIVND (reference sequence). CDR3 nucleotide sequence: TGTGCCAGTACCATATCCCGCCGTTGGAAAAAGGCCGGGGAGACCCAGTACTTC. Its translation: CASTISRRWKKAGETQYF.